The sequence of this TCR beta chain was determined in a study of T cells after yellow fever vaccination. Overall study context: SMART-Seq v4 Ultra Low Input prepared the low-cell-number fractions.

5'RACE template switching added a universal primer site and UMIs to TCR cDNA. TCRdb analysed the 5' RACE reads with MiXCR anew, one entry per CDR3 protein. The repertoire includes about 400,000 distinct CDR3 sequences, roughly 10% of them detected once, and around 19% sits in the top ten. Study-level results: Any FACS-sorted repertoire could hold abundant clonotypes that contaminate it from the bulk population. Most clones from primary vaccination resurfaced after the booster (under 97% CD4, 88% CD8).

As for this clonotype: Antigen unknown.

The CDR3 has 15 amino acids. V lost 3 bases to trimming and J lost 0 bases, with 9 bases between them. The germline gives CDR1 LGHNT, CDR2 FRNRAP. The TCR was taken from a man between 18 and 35 years old who received the YFV17D yellow fever vaccine. This rearrangement joins TRBV12-5 to TRBJ1-3; tentatively, D is TRBD1 (5 bases). The starting material was PBMCs, obtained on the day of the first yellow fever vaccination. The CDR3 region is CASGFGTHSGNTIYF. The DNA for the CDR3 is TGTGCTAGTGGTTTCGGGACCCACTCTGGAAACACCATATATTTT.